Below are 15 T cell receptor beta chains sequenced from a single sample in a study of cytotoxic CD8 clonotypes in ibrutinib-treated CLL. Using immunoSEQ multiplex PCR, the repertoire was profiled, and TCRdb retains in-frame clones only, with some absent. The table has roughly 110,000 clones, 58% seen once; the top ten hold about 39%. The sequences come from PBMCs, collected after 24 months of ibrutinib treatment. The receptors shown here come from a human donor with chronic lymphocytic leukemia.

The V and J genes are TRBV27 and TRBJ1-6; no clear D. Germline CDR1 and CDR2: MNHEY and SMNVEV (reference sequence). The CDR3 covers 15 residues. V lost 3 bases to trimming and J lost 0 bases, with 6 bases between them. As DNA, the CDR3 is TGTGCCAGCAGTTTTGGAGGCTCCTATAATTCACCCCTCCACTTT. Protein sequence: CASSFGGSYNSPLHF.

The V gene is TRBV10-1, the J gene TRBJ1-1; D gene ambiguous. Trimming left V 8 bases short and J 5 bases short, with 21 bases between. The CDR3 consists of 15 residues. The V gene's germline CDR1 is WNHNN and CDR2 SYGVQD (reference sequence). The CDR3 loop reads CASSPNTGGRTEAFF. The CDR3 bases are TGCGCCAGCTCTCCCAACACGGGCGGACGGACTGAAGCTTTCTTT.

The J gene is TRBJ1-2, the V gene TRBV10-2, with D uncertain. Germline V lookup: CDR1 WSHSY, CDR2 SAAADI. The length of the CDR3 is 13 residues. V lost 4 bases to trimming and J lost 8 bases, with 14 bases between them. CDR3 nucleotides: TGCGCCAGCAGTGTAATGGGCGGATACGGCTACACCTTC. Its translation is CASSVMGGYGYTF.

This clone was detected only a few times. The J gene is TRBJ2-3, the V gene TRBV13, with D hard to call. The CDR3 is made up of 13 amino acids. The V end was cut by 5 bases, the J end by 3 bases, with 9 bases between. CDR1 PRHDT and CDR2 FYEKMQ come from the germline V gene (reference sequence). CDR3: CASSGVGTDTQYF. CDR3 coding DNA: TGTGCCAGCAGCGGGGTGGGGACAGATACGCAGTATTTT.

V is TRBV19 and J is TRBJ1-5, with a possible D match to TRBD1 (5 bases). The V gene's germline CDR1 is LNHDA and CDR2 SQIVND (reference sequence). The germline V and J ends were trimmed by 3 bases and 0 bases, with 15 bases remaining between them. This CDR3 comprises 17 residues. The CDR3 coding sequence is TGTGCCAGTAGTATGGGAGGCGGCAGGGATAGCAATCAGCCCCAGCATTTT. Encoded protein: CASSMGGGRDSNQPQHF.

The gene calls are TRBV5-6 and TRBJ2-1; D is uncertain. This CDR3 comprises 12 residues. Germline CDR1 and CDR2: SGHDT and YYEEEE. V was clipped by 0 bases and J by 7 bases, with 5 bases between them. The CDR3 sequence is CASSLAGNEQFF. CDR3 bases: TGTGCCAGCAGCTTGGCAGGAAATGAGCAGTTCTTC. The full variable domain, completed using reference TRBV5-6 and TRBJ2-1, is DAGVTQSPTHLIKTRGQQVTLRCSPKSGHDTVSWYQQALGQGPQFIFQYYEEEERQRGNFPDRFSGHQFPNYSSELNVNALLLGDSALYLCASSLAGNEQFFGPGTRLTVL.

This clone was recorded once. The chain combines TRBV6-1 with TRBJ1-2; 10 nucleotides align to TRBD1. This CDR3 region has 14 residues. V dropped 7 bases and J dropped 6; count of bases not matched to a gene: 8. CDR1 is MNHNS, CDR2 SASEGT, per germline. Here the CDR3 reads CASTGTGVMDGYTF. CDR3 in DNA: TGTGCCAGCACTGGGACAGGGGTGATGGATGGCTACACCTTC.

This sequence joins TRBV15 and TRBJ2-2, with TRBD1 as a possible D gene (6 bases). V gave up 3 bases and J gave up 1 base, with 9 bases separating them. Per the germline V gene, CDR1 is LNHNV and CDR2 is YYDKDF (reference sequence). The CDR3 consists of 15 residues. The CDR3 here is CATSRDSVNTGELFF. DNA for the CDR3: TGTGCCACCAGCAGGGACAGCGTGAACACCGGGGAGCTGTTTTTT.

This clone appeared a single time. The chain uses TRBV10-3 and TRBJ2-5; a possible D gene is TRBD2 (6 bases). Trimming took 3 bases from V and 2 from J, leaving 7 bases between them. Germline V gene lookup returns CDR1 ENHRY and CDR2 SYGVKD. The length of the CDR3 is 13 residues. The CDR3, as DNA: TGTGCCATCAGTGATAGCGGTCAAGAGACCCAGTACTTC. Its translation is CAISDSGQETQYF.

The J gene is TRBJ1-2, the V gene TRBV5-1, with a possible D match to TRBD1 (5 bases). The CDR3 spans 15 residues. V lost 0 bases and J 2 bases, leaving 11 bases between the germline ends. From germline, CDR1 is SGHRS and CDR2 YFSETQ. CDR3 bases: TGCGCCAGCAGCTTGGAGGGCAGGGTGAACTATGGCTACACCTTC. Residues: CASSLEGRVNYGYTF.

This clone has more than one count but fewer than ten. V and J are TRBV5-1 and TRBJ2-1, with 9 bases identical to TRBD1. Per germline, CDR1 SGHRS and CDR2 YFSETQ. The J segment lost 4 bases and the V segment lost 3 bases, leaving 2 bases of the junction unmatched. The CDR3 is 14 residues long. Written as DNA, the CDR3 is TGCGCCAGCAGCTCGGGACAGGGTTACAATGAGCAGTTCTTC. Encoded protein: CASSSGQGYNEQFF.

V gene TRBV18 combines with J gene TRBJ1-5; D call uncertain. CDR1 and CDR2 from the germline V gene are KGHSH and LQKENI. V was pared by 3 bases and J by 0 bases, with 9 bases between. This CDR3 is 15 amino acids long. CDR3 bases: TGTGCCAGCTCACCCTTGGGCACTAGCAATCAGCCCCAGCATTTT. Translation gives CASSPLGTSNQPQHF.

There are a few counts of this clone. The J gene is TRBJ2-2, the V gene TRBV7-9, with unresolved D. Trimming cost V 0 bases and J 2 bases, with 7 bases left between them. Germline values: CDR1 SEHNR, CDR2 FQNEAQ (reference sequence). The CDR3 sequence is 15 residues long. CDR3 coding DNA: TGTGCCAGCAGCTTAGCAAAGGGAAACACCGGGGAGCTGTTTTTT. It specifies CASSLAKGNTGELFF.

The CDR3 coding sequence is TGCGCCAGCAGACCCGGACAGGGTCTCCACGAGCAGTACTTC. This gives the protein CASRPGQGLHEQYF. The rearrangement joins TRBV4-1 to TRBJ2-7; TRBD1 aligns across 8 bases. Germline V gives CDR1 MGHRA, CDR2 YSYEKL. V lost 6 bases and J lost 5; bases outside the gene matches: 9. The CDR3 runs to 14 residues.

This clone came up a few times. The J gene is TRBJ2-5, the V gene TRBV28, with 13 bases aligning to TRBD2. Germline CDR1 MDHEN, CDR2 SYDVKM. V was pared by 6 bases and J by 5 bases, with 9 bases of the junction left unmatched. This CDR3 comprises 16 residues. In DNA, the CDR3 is TGTGCCAGCAGCCCACTAGCGGGGGGGGCCGCGGAGACCCAGTACTTC. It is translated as CASSPLAGGAAETQYF.